This TCR beta chain was identified in a study of control samples from healthy donors and cancer patients. Only in-frame clones appear in the TCRdb table, and some are missing; sequencing was by immunoSEQ multiplex PCR. The sample lists under 150,000 clones, about 93% occurring once. Germline-derived CDR1 and CDR2 are SGHRS and YFSETQ. The CDR3 runs 17 residues. V shed 4 bases and J 4 bases; nucleotides not matched to a gene: 10. The sequenced material came from blood. The TCR sequence derives from a man in his thirties or forties in good health. V and J are TRBV5-1 and TRBJ2-6, with 8 bases matching TRBD1. The CDR3 DNA is TGCGCCAGCAGCGACAAAGCAGGGGGCTGGGGGGCCAACGTCCTGACTTTC. Translation gives CASSDKAGGWGANVLTF. Looking up the rest from reference TRBV5-1 and TRBJ2-6 gives the full variable domain: KAGVTQTPRYLIKTRGQQVTLSCSPISGHRSVSWYQQTPGQGLQFLFEYFSETQRNKGNFPGRFSGRQFSNSRSEMNVSTLELGDSALYLCASSDKAGGWGANVLTFGAGSRLTVL.